Listed here is a single T cell receptor (beta chain). V trimming: 0 bases; J trimming: 5 bases; junction bases outside the gene matches: 5. There are 17 residues in the CDR3. CDR1 is SGHRS, CDR2 YFSETQ, per germline. The CDR3 regions of TCR beta were amplified from RNA transcripts. First-round RT-PCR targeting the TCR CDR3 was performed with the HTBI primer set. Each CDR3 protein is one row after TCRdb ran MiXCR on the multiplex PCR reads. Here the sample spans 300,000 to 400,000 distinct CDR3 sequences, roughly a fifth being singletons. The entry originates in a study of T cells in Graves' hyperthyroidism and ophthalmopathy. Across 18 months, stable Graves' hyperthyroidism was marked by no progression to ophthalmopathy.

The receptor was isolated from a woman between 45 and 60 years old with Graves' hyperthyroidism. This rearrangement joins TRBV5-1 to TRBJ2-3; 14 bases agree with TRBD2. The source material was blood. The CDR3 is CASSLDGTSGGGDTQYF. The CDR3 coding sequence is TGCGCCAGCAGCTTGGACGGGACTAGCGGGGGTGGAGATACGCAGTATTTT.